This T cell receptor (beta chain) was profiled in a study of T-cell memory formation after mild COVID-19. Study observations and caveats: The study detected some responding clones in pre-infection memory, suggesting cross-reactive memory joined. Clones shrinking from day 15 to 85 showed even CD4/CD8 mixes; later expanders tilted CD4+.

UMIs and sample barcodes were carried by the TCR alpha and TCR beta cDNA libraries that 5'RACE produced using constant-segment primers. One entry per CDR3 protein results from TCRdb running MiXCR on the 5' RACE reads. Found here are more than 250,000 distinct CDR3 sequences, 16% of them singletons; the top ten hold around a fifth. The CDR3 runs 16 residues. Germline CDR1 reads SGHVS; CDR2 reads FQNEAQ. Trimming cost V 5 bases and J 0 bases, with 14 bases left between them. In this sample, this clonotype turned up many times. What it binds is unknown. The specimen was PBMCs or a T cell subset sorted from them (not recorded which). The source of this sequence is a man younger than 30 who had mild COVID-19 (a few samples of this study predate the infection). Cell type and time point are not known. The rearrangement uses TRBV7-8 and TRBJ2-1; tentative D call: TRBD1 (6 bases). The CDR3 here is CASSHILQGSYNEQFF. Here the CDR3 DNA reads TGTGCCAGCAGCCATATCTTACAGGGCTCCTACAATGAGCAGTTCTTC.